These T cell receptor beta chains were read from a single sample in a study of shared clonotypes between healthy human individuals. The repertoire was sequenced with immunoSEQ multiplex PCR; TCRdb's copy has only in-frame clones and lacks some. The sample carries fewer than 1.6 million clones, about 98.5% recorded once. The sample comprised naive CD4+ T cells sorted from blood. The receptor source for this set is a man between 25 and 39 years old in good health. Both conserved end residues are part of each CDR3. Fields, in order: J gene, clone size, V gene, CDR3 protein. The size of a clone is reported for some rows only, either as once, few or many, or as a class for expanded clones.

>TRBJ1-4|.|TRBV27
CASGVTYFNEKLFF
>TRBJ1-1|.|TRBV11-3
CASSIWSNTEAFF
>TRBJ1-5|.|TRBV28
CASSLLGNQPQHF
>TRBJ2-7|.|TRBV6-6
CASRAGGEQYF
>TRBJ2-7|.|TRBV25-1
CASSEPSTFSEQYF
>TRBJ1-1|.|TRBV5-1
CASSNGGINTEAFF
>TRBJ1-4|.|TRBV5-6
CASSLKVQAGEKLFF
>TRBJ2-1|.|TRBV9
CASSVGGGSYNEQFF
>TRBJ2-7|.|TRBV7-9
CASSLERRGHYEQYF
>TRBJ1-5|.|TRBV28
CASSFNRGRDQPQHF
>TRBJ2-5|once|TRBV18
CASSPPGLAEETQYF
>TRBJ2-5|.|TRBV20-1
CSAGTAETQYF
>TRBJ2-1|.|TRBV7-9
CASTQVPTRDRGEQFF
>TRBJ1-1|.|TRBV5-1
CASSLGTSGTEAFF
>TRBJ2-3|.|TRBV5-1
CASSLRDRAQDTQYF
>TRBJ2-1|.|TRBV2
CASSEALRTGGNEQFF
>TRBJ1-2|.|TRBV7-9
CASQMLGAQGYTF
>TRBJ1-2|.|TRBV5-1
CASSLVRGEMGGYTF
>TRBJ2-7|.|TRBV7-9
CASSLIGVSYEQYF
>TRBJ2-5|.|TRBV6-5
CASSSRWLQETQYF
>TRBJ2-7|.|TRBV6-5
CASSYASDGTYEQYF
>TRBJ2-5|.|TRBV5-1
CASSAGGGRAQYF
>TRBJ1-2|.|TRBV5-6
CASRLTGVHYGYTF
>TRBJ1-4|.|TRBV5-1
CASSDISRDRVLGLKLFF
>TRBJ2-2|.|TRBV5-1
CASGGAALTGELFF
>TRBJ2-1|.|TRBV6-5
CASKLAGGAYEQFF
>TRBJ2-7|once|TRBV5-1
CASSLLAGVSEQYF
>TRBJ2-3|.|TRBV5-5
CASTHGTGFTDTQYF
>TRBJ2-1|.|TRBV7-6
CASSLSTALRHNEQFF
>TRBJ2-1|.|TRBV5-1
CASSRRASGVTYNEQFF
>TRBJ2-7|.|TRBV18
CASSPAGAHEQYF
>TRBJ2-1|.|TRBV18
CASFPGQGAPSSYNEQFF
>TRBJ2-1|.|TRBV28
CASSSSAGGWYNEQFF
>TRBJ2-1|.|TRBV4-2
CASSQAIEAGREQFF
>TRBJ2-3|.|TRBV10-3
CAISSTSGSFKGRGDTQYF
>TRBJ2-1|.|TRBV7-9
CASSLGTTAYNEQFF
>TRBJ2-7|.|TRBV28
CASSPEGGQVPYEQYF
>TRBJ2-2|.|TRBV27
CASSIITHTGSGELFF
>TRBJ2-5|.|TRBV7-9
CASSFGTSVQETQYF
>TRBJ2-3|.|TRBV5-4
CASSKDSPTDTQYF
>TRBJ2-1|.|TRBV10-1
CASSGPYNEQFF
>TRBJ2-3|.|TRBV19
CASSDPLAGRYTDTQYF
>TRBJ2-5|.|TRBV7-6
CASSLEPGQETQYF
>TRBJ1-1|.|TRBV5-4
CASSLPDRGNTEAFF
>TRBJ2-7|.|TRBV30
CAWSPTWGQGASYEQYF
>TRBJ2-3|.|TRBV11-2
CASSTLPTSGIYTDTQYF
>TRBJ1-5|.|TRBV5-5
CASSSDTLGTPQHF
>TRBJ1-4|.|TRBV11-2
CASSWDLINEKLFF
>TRBJ1-2|.|TRBV9
CASSPTGVSYGYTF